This TCR beta chain is drawn from a study of T cell changes during pregnancy in multiple sclerosis. Looked up from germline, CDR1 is SGHRS and CDR2 is YFSETQ. The length of the CDR3 is 14 residues. Between the trimmed V and J ends, which lost 4 bases and 5 bases, there was a span of 13 bases. This clone was recorded only once. Measured with immunoSEQ multiplex PCR; TCRdb has only the in-frame clones, and not every one. The data hold about 60,000 clones, with around 93% observed a single time. This receptor was taken from a female donor with multiple sclerosis, enrolled in a pregnancy study. This sample comprised CD4+ T cells from peripheral blood mononuclear cells, obtained in the first trimester of pregnancy. The V call is TRBV5-1, the J call TRBJ2-1; tentatively, D is TRBD1 (6 bases). DNA of the CDR3: TGCGCCAGCAGCCGGGACATAGCCAACAATGAGCAGTTCTTC. It specifies CASSRDIANNEQFF.